These 5 T cell receptor beta chains share one sample of origin, sequenced in a study of blood T cells in healthy people across ages. Next came a second PCR, run for about 7 to 12 cycles, which used a sample-barcoded 5' primer along with a J-beta primer mix. TCRdb reprocessed the 5' RACE reads via MiXCR and lists one record per CDR3 protein. The data show about 1.6 million distinct CDR3 sequences, with roughly a third seen just once and approximately 10% held by the top ten. Sequencing was done on a sample of blood. The origin of the receptors is a woman in her thirties in good health.

This clonotype was picked up many times. This sequence joins TRBV28 and TRBJ2-7; 9 bases agree with TRBD1. Germline V gene sequence: CDR1 MDHEN, CDR2 SYDVKM. The trim removed 7 bases at V and 2 bases at J, leaving 9 bases unmatched. The CDR3 extends over 15 amino acids. CDR3 DNA: TGTGCCAGCACCGCAGGACAGGGGCTACCCTACGAGCAGTACTTC. Its protein product is CASTAGQGLPYEQYF.

V and J are TRBV15 and TRBJ1-2, with a possible D match to TRBD1 (6 bases). The CDR3 runs to 16 residues. Deletions cut 1 base from V and 2 bases from J, with 14 bases between. Germline-derived CDR1 and CDR2 are LNHNV and YYDKDF (reference sequence). CDR3 amino acids: CATSRGRTAQNYGYTF. The DNA of the CDR3 is TGTGCCACCAGCAGAGGGCGGACAGCGCAGAACTATGGCTACACCTTC.

The rearrangement uses TRBV15 and TRBJ2-7; 9 bases match TRBD2. Germline-derived CDR1 and CDR2 are LNHNV and YYDKDF (reference sequence). Unmatched junction bases numbered 10, after V lost 4 bases and J lost 0 bases. This CDR3 has 17 amino acids. The CDR3 here is CATSKASGVRSSYEQYF. In DNA, the CDR3 is TGTGCCACCAGCAAGGCTAGCGGGGTCAGGAGCTCCTACGAGCAGTACTTC. The full variable domain, completed using reference TRBV15 and TRBJ2-7, is DAMVIQNPRYQVTQFGKPVTLSCSQTLNHNVMYWYQQKSSQAPKLLFHYYDKDFNNEADTPDNFQSRRPNTSFCFLDIRSPGLGDTAMYLCATSKASGVRSSYEQYFGPGTRLTVT.

V and J are TRBV20-1 and TRBJ1-2, with no clear D. The V and J ends lost 4 bases and 8 bases respectively, with 5 bases between them. Looked up from germline, CDR1 is DFQATT and CDR2 is SNEGSKA (reference sequence). The CDR3 totals 9 residues. This CDR3 is CSAIVGYTF. CDR3 nucleotide sequence: TGCAGTGCTATCGTAGGCTACACCTTC.

There are a few counts of this clonotype. The chain combines TRBV7-9 with TRBJ2-3, with D tentatively TRBD1 (5 bases). The germline V gene has CDR1 SEHNR and CDR2 FQNEAQ (reference sequence). With 1 base removed from V and 4 bases from J, the gap between germline ends came to 9 bases. The CDR3 covers 14 residues. The CDR3 DNA reads TGTGCCAGCAGCTTAGGAGAACAGGCAGATACGCAGTATTTT. The encoded protein is CASSLGEQADTQYF.